This T cell receptor (beta chain) came from a study of blood T cell repertoires in COVID-19. Participants' reported clinical history set cohort assignment. TCRdb keeps only in-frame clones here, not all; method: immunoSEQ multiplex PCR. The sample comprises about 210,000 clones, 80% to 90% of which are singletons, and around 7% rests with the top ten. This clone was counted only a few times. The source of this sequence is a man younger than 45 in a cohort exposed to, infected with or recovered from COVID-19 (not recorded which). The sample consisted of PBMCs or T cells enriched from blood (not recorded which).

CDR3: CASSWGLAGVASDTQYF. CDR3 nucleotide sequence: TGTGCCAGCAGTTGGGGTCTAGCGGGAGTAGCCTCAGATACGCAGTATTTT. The chain couples TRBV28 to TRBJ2-3; TRBD2 matches at 10 bases. The CDR3 has 17 amino acids. Germline loops: CDR1 MDHEN, CDR2 SYDVKM. The J segment lost 4 bases and the V segment lost 4 bases, leaving 11 bases of the junction unmatched.